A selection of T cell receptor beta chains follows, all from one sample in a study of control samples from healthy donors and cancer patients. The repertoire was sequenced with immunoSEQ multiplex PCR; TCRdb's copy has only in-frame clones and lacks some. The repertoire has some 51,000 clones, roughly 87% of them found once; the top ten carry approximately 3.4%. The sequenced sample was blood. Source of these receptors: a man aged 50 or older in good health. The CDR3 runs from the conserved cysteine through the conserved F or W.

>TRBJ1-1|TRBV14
CASSQSRDTEAFF
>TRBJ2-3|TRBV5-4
CASSLEYDPTDTQYF
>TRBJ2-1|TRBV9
CASSVGYNEQFF
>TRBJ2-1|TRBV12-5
CASGFAPPGNNEQFF
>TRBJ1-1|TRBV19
CASKDVGTEAFF
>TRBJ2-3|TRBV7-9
CASSPGADTQYF
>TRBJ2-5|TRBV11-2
CASSLWEQETQYF
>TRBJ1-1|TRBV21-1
CASSRMNTEAFF
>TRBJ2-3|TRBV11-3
CASSLASGRDTQYF
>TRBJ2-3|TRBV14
CASSQDGPGWIESTDTQYF
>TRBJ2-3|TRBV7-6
CASSLEGGFTDTQYF
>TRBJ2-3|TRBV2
CATGGVLSTDTQYF
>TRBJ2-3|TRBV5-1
CASSLGGRGTQYF
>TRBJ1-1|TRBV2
CASSDGWGRFTSGTEAFF
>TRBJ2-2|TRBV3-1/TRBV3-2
CASSQSASGSTGELFF
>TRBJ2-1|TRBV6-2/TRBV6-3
CASSYSGRGLSYNEQFF
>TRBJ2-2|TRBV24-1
CATSDLQVENTGELFF
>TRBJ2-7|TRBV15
CATSRRGGQGAFYEQYF
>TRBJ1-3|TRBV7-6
CASSLSPYSGNTIYF
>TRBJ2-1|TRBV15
CATSWSTGMGNEQFF
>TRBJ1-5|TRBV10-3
CAISESGTNQPQHF
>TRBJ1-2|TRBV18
CASSPGTHYGYTF
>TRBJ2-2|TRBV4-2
CASSQVLLAGETGELFF
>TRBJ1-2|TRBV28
CASRRDRGNYGYTF
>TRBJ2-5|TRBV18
CASSPLEIRDSGTTQYF
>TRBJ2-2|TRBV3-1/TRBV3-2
CASRSRLAGAGELFF
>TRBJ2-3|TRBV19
CASWGTVSTDTQYF
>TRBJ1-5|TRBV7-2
CASSRGQGGQPQHF
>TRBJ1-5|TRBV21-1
CASSKGTWELNSNQPQHF
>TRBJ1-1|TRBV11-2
CASRPAILIHNTEAFF
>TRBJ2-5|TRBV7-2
CASSLLRAETQYF
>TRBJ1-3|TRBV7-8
CASCSGEGAYGNTIYF
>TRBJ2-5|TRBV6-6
CASSDRGQQETQYF
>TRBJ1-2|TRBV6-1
CASSDPPRGVTGYGYTF
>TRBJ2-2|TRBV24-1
CATSDLGAGVGELFF
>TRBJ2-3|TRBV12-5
CASGSAGGPDTQYF
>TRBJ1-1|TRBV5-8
CASSLWQAQAFF
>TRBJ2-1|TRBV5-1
CASSSDTNSGNEQFF
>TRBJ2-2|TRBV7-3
CASSLTILAGTGELFF
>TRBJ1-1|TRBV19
CASIAGTDNTEAFF
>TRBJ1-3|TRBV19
CASTKQGLIPGNTIYF
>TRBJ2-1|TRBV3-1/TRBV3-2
CASSHATAVAYNEQFF
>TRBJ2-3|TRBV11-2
CASSLTGIRADTQYF
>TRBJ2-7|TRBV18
CASSRPGLAAYEQYF
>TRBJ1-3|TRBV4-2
CASSQETWATGNTIYF
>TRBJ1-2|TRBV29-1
CSVESAGGGYTF
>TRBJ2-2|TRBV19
CASSITSAGELFF
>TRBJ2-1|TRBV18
CASCLGLAGEVEQFF
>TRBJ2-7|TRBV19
CASTNRLGHEQYF
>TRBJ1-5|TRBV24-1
CATSDAGTGGSSNQPQHF
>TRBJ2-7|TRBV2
CASSDGLTGLYEQYF
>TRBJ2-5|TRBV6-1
CASSDRSTTQYF
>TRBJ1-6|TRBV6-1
CASSDEFMAPLHF
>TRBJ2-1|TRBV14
CASSRGRTSGSDEQFF
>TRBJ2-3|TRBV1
CTSSQGRVVLTDTQYF
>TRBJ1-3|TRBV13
CASSPRGAAAGNTIYF
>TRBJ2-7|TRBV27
CASSTRGAWSRHEQYF
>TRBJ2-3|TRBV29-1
CSVEGGTSGSTDTQYF
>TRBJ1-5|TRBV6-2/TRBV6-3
CASSYGGTGPFSQPQHF
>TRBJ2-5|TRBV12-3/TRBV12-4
CASSFNGEETQYF